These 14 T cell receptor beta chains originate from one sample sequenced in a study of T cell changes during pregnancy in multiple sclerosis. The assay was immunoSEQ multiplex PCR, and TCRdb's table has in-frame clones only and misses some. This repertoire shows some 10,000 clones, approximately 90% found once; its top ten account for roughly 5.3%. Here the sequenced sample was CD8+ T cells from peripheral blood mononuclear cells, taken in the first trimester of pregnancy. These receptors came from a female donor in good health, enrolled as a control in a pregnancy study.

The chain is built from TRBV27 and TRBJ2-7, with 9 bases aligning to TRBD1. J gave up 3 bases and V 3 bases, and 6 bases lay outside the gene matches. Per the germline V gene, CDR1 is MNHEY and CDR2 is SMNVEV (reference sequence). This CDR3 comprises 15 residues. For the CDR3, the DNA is TGTGCCAGCAGTTTCCGGGACAGGGTACACTACGAGCAGTACTTC. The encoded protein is CASSFRDRVHYEQYF.

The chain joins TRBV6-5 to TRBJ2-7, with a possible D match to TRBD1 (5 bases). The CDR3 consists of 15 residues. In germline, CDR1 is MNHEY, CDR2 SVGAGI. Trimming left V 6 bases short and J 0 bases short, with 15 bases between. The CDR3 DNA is TGTGCCAGCAGAACCCAGGGAACCAACTCCTACGAGCAGTACTTC. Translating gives CASRTQGTNSYEQYF.

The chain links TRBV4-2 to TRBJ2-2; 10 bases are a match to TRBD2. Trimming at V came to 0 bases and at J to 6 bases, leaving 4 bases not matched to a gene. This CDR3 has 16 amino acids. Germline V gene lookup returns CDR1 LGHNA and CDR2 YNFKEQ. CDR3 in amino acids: CASSQDASGGSGELFF. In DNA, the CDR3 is TGTGCCAGCAGCCAAGATGCTAGCGGGGGTTCCGGGGAGCTGTTTTTT.

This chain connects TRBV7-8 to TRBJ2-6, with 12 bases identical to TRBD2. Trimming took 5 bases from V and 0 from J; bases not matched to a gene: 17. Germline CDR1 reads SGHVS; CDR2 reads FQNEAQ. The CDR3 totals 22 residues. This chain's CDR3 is CASSNFPTRTSGVSSGANVLTF. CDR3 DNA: TGTGCCAGCAGCAATTTCCCCACCAGGACTAGCGGGGTTAGCTCTGGGGCCAACGTCCTGACTTTC.

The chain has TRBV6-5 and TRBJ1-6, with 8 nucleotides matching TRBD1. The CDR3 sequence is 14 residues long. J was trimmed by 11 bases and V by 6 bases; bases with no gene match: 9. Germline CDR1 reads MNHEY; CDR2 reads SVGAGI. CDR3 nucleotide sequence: TGTGCCAGCAGGTTACAGGGGGAGACAGCACCCCTCCACTTT. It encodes CASRLQGETAPLHF.

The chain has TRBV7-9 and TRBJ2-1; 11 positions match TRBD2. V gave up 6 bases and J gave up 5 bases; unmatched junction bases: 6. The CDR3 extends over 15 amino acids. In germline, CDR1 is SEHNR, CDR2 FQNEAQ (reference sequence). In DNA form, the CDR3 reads TGTGCCAGCAGTCTGACTAGCGGGGAAAACAATGAGCAGTTCTTC. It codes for CASSLTSGENNEQFF. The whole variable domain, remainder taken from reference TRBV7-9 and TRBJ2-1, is DTGVSQNPRHKITKRGQNVTFRCDPISEHNRLYWYRQTLGQGPEFLTYFQNEAQLEKSRLLSDRFSAERPKGSFSTLEIQRTEQGDSAMYLCASSLTSGENNEQFFGPGTRLTVL.

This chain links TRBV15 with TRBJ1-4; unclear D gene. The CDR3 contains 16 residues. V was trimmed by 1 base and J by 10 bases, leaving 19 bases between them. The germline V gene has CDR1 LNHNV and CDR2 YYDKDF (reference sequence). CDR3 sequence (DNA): TGTGCCACCAGCAGAGGACGGGAACCGATCGAGGGAAAACTGTTTTTT. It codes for CATSRGREPIEGKLFF.

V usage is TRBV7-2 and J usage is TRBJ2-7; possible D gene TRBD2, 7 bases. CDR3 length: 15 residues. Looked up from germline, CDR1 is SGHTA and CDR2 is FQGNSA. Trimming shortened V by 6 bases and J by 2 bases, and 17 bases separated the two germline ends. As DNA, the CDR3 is TGTGCCAGCAGGGGCACGGGGGGCTTACCCTACGAGCAGTACTTC. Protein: CASRGTGGLPYEQYF.

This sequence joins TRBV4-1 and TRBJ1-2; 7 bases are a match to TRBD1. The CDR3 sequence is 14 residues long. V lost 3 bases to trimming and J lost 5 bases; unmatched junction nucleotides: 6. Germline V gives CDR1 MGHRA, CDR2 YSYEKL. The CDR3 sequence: CASSQGDSQYGYTF. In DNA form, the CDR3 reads TGCGCCAGCAGCCAGGGGGACAGCCAATATGGCTACACCTTC.

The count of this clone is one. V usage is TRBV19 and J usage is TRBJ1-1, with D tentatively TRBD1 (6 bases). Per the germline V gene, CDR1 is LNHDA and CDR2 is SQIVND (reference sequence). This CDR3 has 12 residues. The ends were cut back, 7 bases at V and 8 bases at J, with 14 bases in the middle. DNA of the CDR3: TGTGCCAGTATGGGGGCCCAGAGGGAAGCTTTCTTT. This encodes CASMGAQREAFF. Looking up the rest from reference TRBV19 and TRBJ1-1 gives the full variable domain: DGGITQSPKYLFRKEGQNVTLSCEQNLNHDAMYWYRQDPGQGLRLIYYSQIVNDFQKGDIAEGYSVSREKKESFPLTVTSAQKNPTAFYLCASMGAQREAFFGQGTRLTVV.

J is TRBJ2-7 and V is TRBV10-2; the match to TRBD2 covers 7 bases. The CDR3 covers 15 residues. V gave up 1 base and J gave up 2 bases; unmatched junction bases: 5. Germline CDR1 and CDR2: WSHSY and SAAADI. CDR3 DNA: TGCGCCAGCAGTGAGTGGGAGGGTGTCCCCTACGAGCAGTACTTC. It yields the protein CASSEWEGVPYEQYF.

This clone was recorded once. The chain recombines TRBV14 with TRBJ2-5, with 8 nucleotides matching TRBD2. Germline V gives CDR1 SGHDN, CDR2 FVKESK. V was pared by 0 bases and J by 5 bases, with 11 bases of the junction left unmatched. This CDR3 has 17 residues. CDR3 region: CASSQDNGGGSWETQYF. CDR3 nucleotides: TGTGCCAGCAGCCAAGATAACGGCGGGGGGTCTTGGGAGACCCAGTACTTC.

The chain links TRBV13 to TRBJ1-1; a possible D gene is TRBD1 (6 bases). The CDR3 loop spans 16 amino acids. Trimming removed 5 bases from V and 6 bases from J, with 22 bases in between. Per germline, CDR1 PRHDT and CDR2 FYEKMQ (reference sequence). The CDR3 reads CASSQQGTGIYPEAFF. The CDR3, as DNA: TGTGCCAGCAGCCAACAGGGTACCGGGATATATCCTGAAGCTTTCTTT.

The CDR3 loop is CASSYSRTGATEAFF. The DNA of the CDR3 is TGTGCCAGCAGTTACTCGAGGACAGGGGCCACTGAAGCTTTCTTT. V gene TRBV6-5 combines with J gene TRBJ1-1; 9 nucleotides agree with TRBD1. CDR1 MNHEY and CDR2 SVGAGI come from the germline V gene. This CDR3 comprises 15 residues. Trimming took 0 bases from V and 4 from J; bases not matched to a gene: 3.